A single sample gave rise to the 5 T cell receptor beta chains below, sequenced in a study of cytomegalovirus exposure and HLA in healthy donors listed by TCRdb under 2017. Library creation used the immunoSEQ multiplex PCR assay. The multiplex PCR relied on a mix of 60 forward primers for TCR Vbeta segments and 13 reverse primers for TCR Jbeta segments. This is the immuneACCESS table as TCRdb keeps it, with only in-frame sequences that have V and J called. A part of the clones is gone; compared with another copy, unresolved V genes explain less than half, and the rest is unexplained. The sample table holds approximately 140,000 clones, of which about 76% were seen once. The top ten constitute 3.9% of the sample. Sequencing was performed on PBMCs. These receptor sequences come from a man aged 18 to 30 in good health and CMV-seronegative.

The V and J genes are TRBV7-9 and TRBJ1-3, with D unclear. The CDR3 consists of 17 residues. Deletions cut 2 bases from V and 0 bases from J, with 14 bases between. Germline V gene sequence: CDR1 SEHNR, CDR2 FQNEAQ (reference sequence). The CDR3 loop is CASSLRSEVYSGNTIYF. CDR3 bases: TGTGCCAGCAGCTTAAGGTCTGAGGTGTACTCTGGAAACACCATATATTTT.

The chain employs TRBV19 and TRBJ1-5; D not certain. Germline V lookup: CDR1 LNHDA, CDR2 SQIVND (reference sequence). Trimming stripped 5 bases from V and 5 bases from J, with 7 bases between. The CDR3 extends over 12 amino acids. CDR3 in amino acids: CASSDRDQPQHF. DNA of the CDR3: TGTGCCAGTAGTGATCGGGATCAGCCCCAGCATTTT.

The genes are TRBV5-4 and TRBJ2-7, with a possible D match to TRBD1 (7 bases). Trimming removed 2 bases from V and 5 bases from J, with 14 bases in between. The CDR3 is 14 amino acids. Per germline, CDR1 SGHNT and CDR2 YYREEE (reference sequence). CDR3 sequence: CASSFRTGGDEQYF. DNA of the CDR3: TGTGCCAGCAGCTTTCGGACAGGAGGGGACGAGCAGTACTTC.

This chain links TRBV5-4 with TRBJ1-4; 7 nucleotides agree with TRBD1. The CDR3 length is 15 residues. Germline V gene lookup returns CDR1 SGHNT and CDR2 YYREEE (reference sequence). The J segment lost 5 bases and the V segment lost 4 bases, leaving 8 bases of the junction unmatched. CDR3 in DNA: TGTGCCAGCAGCAACGGACAGGCTGCAAATGAAAAACTGTTTTTT. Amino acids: CASSNGQAANEKLFF.

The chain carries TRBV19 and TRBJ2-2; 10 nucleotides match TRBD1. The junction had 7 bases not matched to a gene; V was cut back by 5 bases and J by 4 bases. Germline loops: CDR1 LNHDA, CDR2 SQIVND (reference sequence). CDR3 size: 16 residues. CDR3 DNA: TGTGCCAGTAGTCCCGGACAGGGGGTGGCCACCGGGGAGCTGTTTTTT. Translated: CASSPGQGVATGELFF.